The rows below give T cell receptor beta chains drawn from one sample of a study of shared clonotypes between healthy human individuals. Profiled with immunoSEQ multiplex PCR; TCRdb holds only in-frame clones, not every one. The repertoire holds about 2.3 million clones, just under 95% seen once, with 0.37% in the top ten. The material sequenced was naive CD4+ T cells from PBMCs. These receptors all stem from a man aged 18 to 30 in good health. Some clones in this sample may be carry-over from other donors' samples. The CDR3 runs from the conserved cysteine through the conserved F or W. The D gene is left open where the match is weak.

V gene,J gene,D gene,CDR3 protein,CDR3 DNA
TRBV28,TRBJ2-7,NA,CASSSPYERGAYEQYF,TGTGCCAGCAGTTCACCCTACGAGCGAGGGGCCTACGAGCAGTACTTC
TRBV30,TRBJ1-2,NA,CAWNGPLGYTF,TGTGCCTGGAATGGCCCGTTGGGCTACACCTTC
TRBV7-2,TRBJ2-7,NA,CASSLGGLGYEQYF,TGTGCCAGCAGCTTAGGAGGCCTTGGCTACGAGCAGTACTTC
TRBV29-1,TRBJ1-2,NA,CSVVMASRDYGYTF,TGCAGCGTTGTAATGGCATCAAGGGACTATGGCTACACCTTC
TRBV7-9,TRBJ2-7,NA,CASSLEQGQGYF,TGTGCCAGCAGCCTGGAGCAGGGGCAAGGTTACTTC
TRBV6-7,TRBJ2-5,TRBD2,CASSSGLAGENETQYF,TGTGCCAGCAGTTCCGGATTAGCGGGAGAGAACGAGACCCAGTACTTC
TRBV5-5,TRBJ2-5,NA,CASSLVELGTQYF,TGTGCCAGCAGCTTGGTCGAACTTGGGACCCAGTACTTC
TRBV27,TRBJ2-1,NA,CASSNYYNEQFF,TGTGCCAGCAGTAACTACTACAATGAGCAGTTCTTC
TRBV10-1,TRBJ1-5,NA,CASSEDRLSCNQPQHF,TGCGCCAGCAGCGAGGACCGACTGAGCTGCAATCAGCCCCAGCATTTT
TRBV9,TRBJ2-3,NA,CASSVGASFAPDTQYF,TGTGCCAGCAGCGTAGGGGCCAGCTTTGCCCCAGATACGCAGTATTTT
TRBV25-1,TRBJ2-5,TRBD1,CASRQGALETQYF,TGTGCCAGCAGGCAGGGGGCCTTGGAGACCCAGTACTTC
TRBV5-6,TRBJ1-1,NA,CASSLVGGPNTEAFF,TGTGCCAGCAGCTTGGTTGGGGGGCCGAACACTGAAGCTTTCTTT
TRBV7-3,TRBJ2-3,NA,CASSLLDTQYF,TGTGCCAGCAGCTTACTAGATACGCAGTATTTT
TRBV27,TRBJ2-7,NA,CASSPNPYEQYF,TGTGCCAGCAGTCCCAACCCCTACGAGCAGTACTTC
TRBV7-3,TRBJ2-1,NA,CASSSKSGGEQFF,TGTGCCAGCAGCTCAAAGAGCGGCGGTGAGCAGTTCTTC